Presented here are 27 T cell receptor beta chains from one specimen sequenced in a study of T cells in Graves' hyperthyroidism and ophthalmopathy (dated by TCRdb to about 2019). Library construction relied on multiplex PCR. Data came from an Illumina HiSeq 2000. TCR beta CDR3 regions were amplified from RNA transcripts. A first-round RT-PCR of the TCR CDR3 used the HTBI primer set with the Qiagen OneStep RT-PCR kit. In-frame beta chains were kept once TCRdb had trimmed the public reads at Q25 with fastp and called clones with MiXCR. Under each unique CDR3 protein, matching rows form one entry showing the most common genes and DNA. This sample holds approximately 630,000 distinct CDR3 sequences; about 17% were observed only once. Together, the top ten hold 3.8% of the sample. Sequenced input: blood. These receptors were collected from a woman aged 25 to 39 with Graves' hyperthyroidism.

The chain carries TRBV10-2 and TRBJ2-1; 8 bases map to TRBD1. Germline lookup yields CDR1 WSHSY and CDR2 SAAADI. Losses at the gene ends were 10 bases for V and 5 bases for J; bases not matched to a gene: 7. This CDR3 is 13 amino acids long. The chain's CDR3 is CAIQGAHHNEQFF. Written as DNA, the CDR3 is TGCGCCATCCAGGGGGCGCACCACAATGAGCAGTTCTTC.

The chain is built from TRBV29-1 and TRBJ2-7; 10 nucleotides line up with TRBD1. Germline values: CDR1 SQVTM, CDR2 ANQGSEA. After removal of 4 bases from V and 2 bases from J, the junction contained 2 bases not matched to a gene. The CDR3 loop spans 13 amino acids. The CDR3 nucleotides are TGCAGCGTTGGTGGACAGGGGGCCTACGAGCAGTACTTC. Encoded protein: CSVGGQGAYEQYF.

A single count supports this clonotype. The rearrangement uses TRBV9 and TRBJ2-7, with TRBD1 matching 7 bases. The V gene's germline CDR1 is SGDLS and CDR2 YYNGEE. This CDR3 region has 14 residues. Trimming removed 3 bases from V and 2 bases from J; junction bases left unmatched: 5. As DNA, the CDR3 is TGTGCCAGCAGCGAGGACAGGAATACCTACGAGCAGTACTTC. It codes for CASSEDRNTYEQYF.

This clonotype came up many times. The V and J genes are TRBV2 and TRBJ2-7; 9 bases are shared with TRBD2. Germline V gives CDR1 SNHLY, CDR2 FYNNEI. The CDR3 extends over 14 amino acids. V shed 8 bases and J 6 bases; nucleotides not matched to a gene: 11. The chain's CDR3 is CASGGGTSLLEQYF. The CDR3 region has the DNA TGTGCCAGCGGGGGCGGGACTAGCCTCCTCGAGCAGTACTTC.

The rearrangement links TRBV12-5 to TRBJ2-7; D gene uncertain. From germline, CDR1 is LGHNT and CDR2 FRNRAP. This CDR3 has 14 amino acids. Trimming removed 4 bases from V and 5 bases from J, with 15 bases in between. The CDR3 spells CASGSPSWLDEQYF. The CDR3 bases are TGTGCTAGTGGTTCCCCATCATGGTTGGACGAGCAGTACTTC.

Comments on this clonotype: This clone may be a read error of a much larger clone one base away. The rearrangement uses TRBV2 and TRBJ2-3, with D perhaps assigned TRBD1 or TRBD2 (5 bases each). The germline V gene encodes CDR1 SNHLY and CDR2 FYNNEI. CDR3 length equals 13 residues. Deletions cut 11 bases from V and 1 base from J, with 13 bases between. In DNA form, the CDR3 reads TGTGCCGGCAACCTGGGGGGCACAGATACGCAGTATTTT. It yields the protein CAGNLGGTDTQYF.

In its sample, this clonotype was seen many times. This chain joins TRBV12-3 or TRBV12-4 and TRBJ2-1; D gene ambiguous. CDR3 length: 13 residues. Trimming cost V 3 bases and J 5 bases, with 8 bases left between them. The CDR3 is CASSFGGNNEQFF. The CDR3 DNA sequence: TGTGCCAGCAGTTTCGGTGGGAACAATGAGCAGTTCTTC.

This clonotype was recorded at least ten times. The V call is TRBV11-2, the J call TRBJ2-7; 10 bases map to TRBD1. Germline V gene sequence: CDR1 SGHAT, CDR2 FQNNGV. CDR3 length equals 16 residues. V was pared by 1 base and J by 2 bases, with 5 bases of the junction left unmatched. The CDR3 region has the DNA TGTGCCAGCAGCTTAGCATTCGGGACAGGGGCCTACGAGCAGTACTTC. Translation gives CASSLAFGTGAYEQYF.

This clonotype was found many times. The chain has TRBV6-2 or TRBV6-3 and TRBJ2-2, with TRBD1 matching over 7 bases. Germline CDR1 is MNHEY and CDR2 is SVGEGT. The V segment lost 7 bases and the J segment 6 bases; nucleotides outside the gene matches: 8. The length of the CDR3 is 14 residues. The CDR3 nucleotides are TGTGCCAGCACCCGGGACAGTATGGCCGGGGAGCTGTTTTTT. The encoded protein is CASTRDSMAGELFF.

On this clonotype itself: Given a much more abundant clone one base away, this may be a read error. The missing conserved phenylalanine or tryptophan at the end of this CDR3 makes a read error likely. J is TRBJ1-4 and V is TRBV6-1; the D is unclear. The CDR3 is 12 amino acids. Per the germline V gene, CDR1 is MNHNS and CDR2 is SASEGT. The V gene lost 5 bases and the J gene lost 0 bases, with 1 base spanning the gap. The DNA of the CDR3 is TGTGCCAGCAGTCCAACTAATGAAAAACTGTTTTCT. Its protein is CASSPTNEKLFS.

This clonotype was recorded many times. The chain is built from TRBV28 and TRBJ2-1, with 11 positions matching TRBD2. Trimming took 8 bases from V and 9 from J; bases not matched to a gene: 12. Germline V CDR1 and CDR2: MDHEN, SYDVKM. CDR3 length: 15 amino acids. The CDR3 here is CASRRPGLADGEQFF. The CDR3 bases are TGTGCCAGCCGACGTCCGGGACTAGCGGACGGTGAGCAGTTCTTC.

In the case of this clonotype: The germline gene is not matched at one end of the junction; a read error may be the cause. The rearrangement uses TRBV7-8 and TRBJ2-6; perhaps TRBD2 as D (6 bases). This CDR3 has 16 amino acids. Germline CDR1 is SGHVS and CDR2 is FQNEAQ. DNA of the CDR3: TGTGTCAGCAGTCCCGGGGGTCTCACAGGGGCCAACGTCCTGACTTTC. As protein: CVSSPGGLTGANVLTF.

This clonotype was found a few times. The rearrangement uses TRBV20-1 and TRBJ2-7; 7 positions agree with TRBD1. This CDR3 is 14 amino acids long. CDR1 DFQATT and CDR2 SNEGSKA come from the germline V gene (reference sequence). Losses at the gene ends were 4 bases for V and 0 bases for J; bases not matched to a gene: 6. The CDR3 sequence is CSATAGQVSYEQYF. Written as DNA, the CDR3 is TGCAGTGCTACAGCAGGACAGGTCTCCTACGAGCAGTACTTC.

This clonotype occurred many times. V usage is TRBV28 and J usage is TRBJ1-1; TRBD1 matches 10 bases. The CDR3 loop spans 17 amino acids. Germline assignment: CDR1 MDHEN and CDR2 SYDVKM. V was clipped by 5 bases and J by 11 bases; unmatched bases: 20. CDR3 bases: TGTGCCAGCAGTACAAATGACAGGGGGCAGGGAACGTTTGATGCTTTCTTT. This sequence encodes CASSTNDRGQGTFDAFF.

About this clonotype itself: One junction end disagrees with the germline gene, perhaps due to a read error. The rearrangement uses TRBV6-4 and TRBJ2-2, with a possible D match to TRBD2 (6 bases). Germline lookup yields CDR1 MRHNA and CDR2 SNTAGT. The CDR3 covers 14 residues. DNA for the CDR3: TGTGCCAGCAGAGTGGACCGTAACACCGGGGGGCTGTTTTTT. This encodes CASRVDRNTGGLFF.

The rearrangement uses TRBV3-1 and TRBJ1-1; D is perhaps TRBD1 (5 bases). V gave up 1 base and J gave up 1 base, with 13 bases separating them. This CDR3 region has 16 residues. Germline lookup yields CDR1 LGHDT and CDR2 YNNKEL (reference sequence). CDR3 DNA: TGTGCCAGCAGCCAAGTTGGTCAGGGCCCGAACACTGAAGCTTTCTTT. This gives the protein CASSQVGQGPNTEAFF.

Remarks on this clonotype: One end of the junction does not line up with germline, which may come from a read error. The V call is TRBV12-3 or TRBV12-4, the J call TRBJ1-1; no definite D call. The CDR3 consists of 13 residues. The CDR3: CASSLKMNTEVFF. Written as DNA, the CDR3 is TGTGCCAGCAGTTTAAAGATGAACACTGAAGTTTTCTTT.

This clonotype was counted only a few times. The CDR3 protein is CASSPQQGAGHYGYTF. CDR3 in DNA: TGTGCCAGCAGTCCCCAACAGGGGGCAGGTCATTATGGCTACACCTTC. The genes are TRBV12-3 or TRBV12-4 and TRBJ1-2; 9 bases fit TRBD1. V trimming: 5 bases; J trimming: 5 bases; junction bases outside the gene matches: 12. The CDR3 sequence is 16 residues long.

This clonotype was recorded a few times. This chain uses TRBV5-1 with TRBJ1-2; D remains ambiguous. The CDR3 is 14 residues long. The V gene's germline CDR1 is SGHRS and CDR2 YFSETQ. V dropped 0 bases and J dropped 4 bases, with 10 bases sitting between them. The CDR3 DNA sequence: TGCGCCAGCAGCTTGGTTGGTGACCTCTATGGCTACACCTTC. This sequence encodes CASSLVGDLYGYTF.

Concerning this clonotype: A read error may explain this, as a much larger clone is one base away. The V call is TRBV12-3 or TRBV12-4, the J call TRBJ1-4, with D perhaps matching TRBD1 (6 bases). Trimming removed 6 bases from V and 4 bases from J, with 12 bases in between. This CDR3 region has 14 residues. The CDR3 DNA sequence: TGTGCCAGCAGAAGACAGGAGGTTAATGAAAAACTGTTTTTT. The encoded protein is CASRRQEVNEKLFF.

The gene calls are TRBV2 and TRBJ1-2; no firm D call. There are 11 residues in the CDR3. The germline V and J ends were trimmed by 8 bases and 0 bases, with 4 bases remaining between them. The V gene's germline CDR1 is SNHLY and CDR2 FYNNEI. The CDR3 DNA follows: TGTGCCAGCGAGGCTAACTATGGCTACACCTTC. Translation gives CASEANYGYTF.

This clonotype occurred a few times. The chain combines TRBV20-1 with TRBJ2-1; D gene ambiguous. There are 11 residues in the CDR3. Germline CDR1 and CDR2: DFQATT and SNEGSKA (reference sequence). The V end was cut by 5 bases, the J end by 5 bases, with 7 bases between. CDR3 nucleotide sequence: TGCAGTGCTTACCCCGACAATGAGCAGTTCTTC. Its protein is CSAYPDNEQFF.

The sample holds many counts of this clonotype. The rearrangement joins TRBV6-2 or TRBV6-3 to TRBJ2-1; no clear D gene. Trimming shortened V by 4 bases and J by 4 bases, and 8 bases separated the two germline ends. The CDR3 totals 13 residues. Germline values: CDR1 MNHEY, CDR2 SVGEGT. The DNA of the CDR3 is TGTGCCAGCAGTTTCGCGGAGTACAATGAGCAGTTCTTC. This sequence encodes CASSFAEYNEQFF.

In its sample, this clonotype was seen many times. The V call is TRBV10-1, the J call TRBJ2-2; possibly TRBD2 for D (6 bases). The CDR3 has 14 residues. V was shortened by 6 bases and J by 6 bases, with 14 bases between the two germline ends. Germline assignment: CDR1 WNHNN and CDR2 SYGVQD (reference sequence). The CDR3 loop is CASRDGREAGELFF. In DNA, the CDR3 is TGCGCCAGCAGGGATGGCAGGGAGGCCGGGGAGCTGTTTTTT.

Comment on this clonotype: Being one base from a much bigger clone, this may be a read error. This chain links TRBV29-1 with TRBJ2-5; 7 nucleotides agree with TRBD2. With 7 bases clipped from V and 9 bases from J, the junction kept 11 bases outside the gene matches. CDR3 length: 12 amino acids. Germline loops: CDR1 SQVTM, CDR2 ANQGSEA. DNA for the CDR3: TGCAGCGCCCAGACTAGCTTCCAGGCCCAGTACTTC. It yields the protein CSAQTSFQAQYF.

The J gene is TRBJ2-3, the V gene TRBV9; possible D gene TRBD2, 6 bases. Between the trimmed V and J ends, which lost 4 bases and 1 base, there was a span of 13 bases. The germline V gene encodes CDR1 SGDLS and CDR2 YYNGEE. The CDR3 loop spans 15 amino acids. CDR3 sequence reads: CASSLISGGTDTQYF. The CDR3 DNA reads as TGTGCCAGCAGCCTAATTAGCGGAGGCACAGATACGCAGTATTTT.

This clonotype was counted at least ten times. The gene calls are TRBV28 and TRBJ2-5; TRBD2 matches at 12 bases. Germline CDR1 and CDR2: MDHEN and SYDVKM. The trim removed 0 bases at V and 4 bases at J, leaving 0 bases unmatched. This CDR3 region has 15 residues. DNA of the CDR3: TGTGCCAGCAGTTTATGGACTAGCGGGAGAGAGACCCAGTACTTC. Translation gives CASSLWTSGRETQYF.